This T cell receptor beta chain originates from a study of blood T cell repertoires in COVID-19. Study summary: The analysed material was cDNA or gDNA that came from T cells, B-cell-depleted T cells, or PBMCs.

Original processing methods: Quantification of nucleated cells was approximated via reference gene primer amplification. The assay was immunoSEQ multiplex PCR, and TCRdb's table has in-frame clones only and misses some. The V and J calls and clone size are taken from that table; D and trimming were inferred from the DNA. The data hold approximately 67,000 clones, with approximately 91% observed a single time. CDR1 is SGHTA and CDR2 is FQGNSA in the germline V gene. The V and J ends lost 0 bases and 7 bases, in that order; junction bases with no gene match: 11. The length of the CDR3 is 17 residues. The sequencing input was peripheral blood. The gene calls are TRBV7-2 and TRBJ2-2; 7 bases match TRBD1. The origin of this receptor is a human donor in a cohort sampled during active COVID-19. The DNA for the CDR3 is TGTGCCAGCAGCTTAGCGGTGACAGGGAATTTCGGCGGGGAGCTGTTTTTT. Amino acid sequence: CASSLAVTGNFGGELFF.